This T cell receptor beta chain is drawn from a study of beta chain features in type 1 diabetes. The isolated RNA, all of it, was reverse transcribed, so expressed TCRB transcripts were what got sequenced. Sequencing was performed with immunoSEQ multiplex PCR; in TCRdb, only in-frame clones are kept and a portion is missing. The table lists under 300,000 clones, 25% to 35% of them singletons. Markers CD45RO/CCR7/CD25/CD127/CD95/CD27 served to sort CD4+ naive, central memory, regulatory and stem cell-like memory cells. Trimming took 3 bases from V and 6 from J, leaving 8 bases between them. Germline V lookup: CDR1 SNHLY, CDR2 FYNNEI. The CDR3 consists of 13 residues.

The rearrangement links TRBV2 to TRBJ2-2; D remains unclear. The sequencing sample was made of central memory CD4+ T cells from blood. This clonotype originated in a man between 25 and 39 years old in good health. The CDR3 region has the DNA TGTGCCAGCAGTGAGCGGTTCGCCGGGGAGCTGTTTTTT. This codes for CASSERFAGELFF.